Shown below are 12 T cell receptor beta chains from a single sample sequenced in a study of blood T cell repertoires in COVID-19 (dated by TCRdb to the early 2020s). The method behind the library was the immunoSEQ multiplex PCR assay. TCRdb limited this immuneACCESS table to in-frame rearrangements with V and J called. A share of clones is missing; checked studies link under half to unresolved V genes, and the rest is unexplained. The sample contains just over 50,000 clones, more than 75% of them found a single time. Of the sample, less than 15% falls within the top ten clones. Sequencing input: peripheral blood. These receptors originate from a man aged 65 to 79 with acute or convalescent COVID-19.

The J gene is TRBJ1-2, the V gene TRBV7-2, with TRBD1 as a possible D gene (5 bases). Germline V gives CDR1 SGHTA, CDR2 FQGNSA. The CDR3 contains 14 residues. The V gene lost 1 base and the J gene lost 9 bases, with 15 bases spanning the gap. The CDR3 DNA reads as TGTGCCAGCAGCTTAGGACAGCCCGGTACAAGCTACACCTTC. Its translation is CASSLGQPGTSYTF.

The chain uses TRBV14 and TRBJ1-6; D is ambiguous. The CDR3 sequence is 16 residues long. V was pared by 0 bases and J by 5 bases, with 11 bases between. Germline V CDR1 and CDR2: SGHDN, FVKESK. CDR3 sequence reads: CASSQDPWQNNSPLHF. CDR3 nucleotides: TGTGCCAGCAGCCAAGATCCCTGGCAGAATAATTCACCCCTCCACTTT.

J is TRBJ1-5 and V is TRBV27; D gene uncertain. The germline CDR1 and CDR2 sequences are MNHEY and SMNVEV (reference sequence). This CDR3 has 14 residues. V was clipped by 6 bases and J by 4 bases, with 13 bases between them. In DNA form, the CDR3 reads TGTGCCAGCAGCCCTACCCGAGAAAATCAGCCCCAGCATTTT. This codes for CASSPTRENQPQHF.

The chain has TRBV6-5 and TRBJ1-2, with D possibly being TRBD1 (6 bases). V was shortened by 2 bases and J by 6 bases, with 16 bases between the two germline ends. This CDR3 is built from 15 residues. Germline V gives CDR1 MNHEY, CDR2 SVGAGI. The DNA of the CDR3 is TGTGCCAGCAGTTACAACCGGAGGGGGGGGGATGGCTACACCTTC. Its protein is CASSYNRRGGDGYTF.

This clone was seen a single time. The rearrangement links TRBV5-5 to TRBJ1-2; perhaps TRBD1 as D (6 bases). This CDR3 contains 13 residues. V was trimmed by 4 bases and J by 8 bases, leaving 15 bases between them. CDR1 is SGHKS and CDR2 is YYEKEE in the germline V gene (reference sequence). CDR3 sequence reads: CASSPLGGHGYTF. In nucleotides, the CDR3 is TGTGCCAGCAGCCCCCTCGGGGGGCACGGCTACACCTTC.

The rearrangement links TRBV15 to TRBJ1-6; weak D call: TRBD1 (5 bases). This CDR3 spans 14 amino acids. Germline CDR1 is LNHNV and CDR2 is YYDKDF (reference sequence). V was shortened by 0 bases and J by 9 bases, with 9 bases between the two germline ends. CDR3 nucleotides: TGTGCCACCAGCAGAGATGGGGGGAGTTCACCCCTCCACTTT. Translation: CATSRDGGSSPLHF.

This CDR3 is CASSSSGTSGSGYTF. The CDR3 region has the DNA TGTGCCAGCAGTTCCTCCGGGACATCGGGGAGTGGCTACACCTTC. The V gene is TRBV2, the J gene TRBJ1-2; D possibly corresponds to TRBD1 (6 bases). The CDR3 has 15 residues. V lost 5 bases, J lost 7 bases, and 20 bases lay in between. Germline V gene lookup returns CDR1 SNHLY and CDR2 FYNNEI.

The chain uses TRBV14 and TRBJ1-5; no clear D. The CDR3 spans 12 residues. Trimming took off 0 bases at V and 9 bases at J, with 6 bases between the two ends. Germline V gene sequence: CDR1 SGHDN, CDR2 FVKESK. The CDR3 DNA reads TGTGCCAGCAGCCAAGAAGGGAGGCCCCAGCATTTT. It is translated as CASSQEGRPQHF.

The J gene is TRBJ1-3, the V gene TRBV15; D remains unclear. Per germline, CDR1 LNHNV and CDR2 YYDKDF (reference sequence). Trimming left V 1 base short and J 4 bases short, with 2 bases between. This CDR3 comprises 12 residues. DNA of the CDR3: TGTGCCACCAGCAGAGCGGGAAACACCATATATTTT. Amino acids: CATSRAGNTIYF.

This clone has just a few counts. The chain couples TRBV23-1 to TRBJ1-2; 8 bases are shared with TRBD1. TRBV23-1 is assigned to the ORF class and has an uncertain function. The CDR3 consists of 23 residues. With 3 bases clipped from V and 1 base from J, the junction kept 28 bases outside the gene matches. The CDR3 coding sequence is TGCGCCAGCAGTCACCTTGGACAGGGCTCTCTAGGGGCCATAGGGAAGCTTAACTATGGCTACACCTTC. Residues: CASSHLGQGSLGAIGKLNYGYTF.

V usage is TRBV15 and J usage is TRBJ2-3, with 9 bases fitting TRBD2. CDR1 is LNHNV, CDR2 YYDKDF, per germline (reference sequence). The CDR3 is 13 amino acids. V dropped 11 bases and J dropped 7; count of bases not matched to a gene: 10. This chain's CDR3 is CAAGASGTNTQYF. The CDR3 DNA reads TGTGCCGCCGGGGCTAGCGGGACTAATACGCAGTATTTT.

This CDR3 is CASSSSPGTNEQFF. For the CDR3, the DNA is TGTGCCAGCAGCTCCTCCCCCGGGACAAATGAGCAGTTCTTC. The chain has TRBV7-9 and TRBJ2-1; possibly TRBD1 for D (6 bases). Per the germline V gene, CDR1 is SEHNR and CDR2 is FQNEAQ (reference sequence). Trimming took 4 bases from V and 7 from J, leaving 14 bases between them. The CDR3 is 14 residues long.